Listed below are T cell receptor beta chains from one sample, sequenced in a study of T cells in Graves' hyperthyroidism and ophthalmopathy. TCRdb reprocessed the multiplex PCR reads via MiXCR and lists one record per CDR3 protein. The sample holds fewer than 400,000 distinct CDR3 sequences, 15% to 19% seen once. The sequenced sample was blood. These receptors were obtained from a woman between 18 and 29 years old with Graves' hyperthyroidism that later progressed to Graves' ophthalmopathy. CDR3s include the opening cysteine and the closing phenylalanine or tryptophan. The D gene is left open where the match is weak. Only some rows state a clone size, as once, few, many or a class for expanded clones.

v_gene: TRBV29-1; abundance: many; d_gene: TRBD2; j_gene: TRBJ2-5; CDR3aa: CSVARTSGETQYF; CDR3nt: TGCAGCGTGGCTAGGACTAGTGGGGAGACCCAGTACTTC
v_gene: TRBV5-6; abundance: -; d_gene: -; j_gene: TRBJ2-1; CDR3aa: CASSYGASSYNEQFF; CDR3nt: TGTGCCAGCAGCTACGGGGCGAGCTCCTACAATGAGCAGTTCTTC
v_gene: TRBV7-2; abundance: few; d_gene: -; j_gene: TRBJ1-6; CDR3aa: CASRTTGARVHF; CDR3nt: TGTGCCAGCAGAACAACCGGGGCACGAGTCCACTTT
v_gene: TRBV6-1; abundance: few; d_gene: TRBD2; j_gene: TRBJ2-3; CDR3aa: CASSYTLGGEELPDTQYF; CDR3nt: TGTGCCAGCAGCTACACATTGGGGGGGGAAGAACTTCCAGATACGCAGTATTTT
v_gene: TRBV20-1; abundance: many; d_gene: -; j_gene: TRBJ2-7; CDR3aa: CRLKKGRLPYEQYF; CDR3nt: TGCAGACTCAAAAAGGGACGTCTTCCCTACGAGCAGTACTTC
v_gene: TRBV2; abundance: many; d_gene: -; j_gene: TRBJ2-7; CDR3aa: CASRLETGTSSYEQYF; CDR3nt: TGTGCCAGCAGACTTGAAACCGGGACTTCCTCCTACGAGCAGTACTTC
v_gene: TRBV28; abundance: many; d_gene: -; j_gene: TRBJ2-7; CDR3aa: CASIGRQNYEQYF; CDR3nt: TGTGCCAGCATCGGCAGGCAGAACTACGAGCAGTACTTC
v_gene: TRBV28; abundance: -; d_gene: -; j_gene: TRBJ1-3; CDR3aa: CASSPPGGAGNTIYF; CDR3nt: TGTGCCAGCAGTCCACCGGGGGGGGCTGGAAACACCATATATTTT
v_gene: TRBV7-9; abundance: -; d_gene: -; j_gene: TRBJ2-1; CDR3aa: CASSREEEQFF; CDR3nt: TGTGCCAGCAGTCGGGAAGAGGAGCAGTTCTTC
v_gene: TRBV18; abundance: -; d_gene: TRBD1; j_gene: TRBJ2-7; CDR3aa: CASSRQDRVSSYEQYF; CDR3nt: TGTGCCAGCTCGCGACAGGACAGGGTGAGCTCCTACGAGCAGTACTTC
v_gene: TRBV12-3/TRBV12-4; abundance: many; d_gene: -; j_gene: TRBJ1-5; CDR3aa: CASSLVLGDGQPQHF; CDR3nt: TGTGCCAGCAGTTTAGTATTAGGGGATGGACAGCCCCAGCATTTT
v_gene: TRBV5-1; abundance: many; d_gene: -; j_gene: TRBJ2-1; CDR3aa: CASSTLGPYNEQFF; CDR3nt: TGCGCCAGCAGCACATTGGGGCCCTACAATGAGCAGTTCTTC
v_gene: TRBV7-2; abundance: many; d_gene: -; j_gene: TRBJ2-1; CDR3aa: CASSPQGSVNEQFF; CDR3nt: TGTGCCAGCAGCCCACAGGGTTCTGTCAATGAGCAGTTCTTC
v_gene: TRBV5-6; abundance: -; d_gene: TRBD2; j_gene: TRBJ2-2; CDR3aa: CASSAVAGVVTGELFF; CDR3nt: TGTGCCAGCAGCGCAGTAGCGGGAGTCGTCACCGGGGAGCTGTTTTTT
v_gene: TRBV11-3; abundance: many; d_gene: TRBD2; j_gene: TRBJ2-2; CDR3aa: CASSPGGRATGELFF; CDR3nt: TGTGCCAGCAGCCCGGGGGGGCGGGCCACCGGGGAGCTGTTTTTT
v_gene: TRBV9; abundance: -; d_gene: -; j_gene: TRBJ2-2; CDR3aa: CASSVDGTLNTGELFF; CDR3nt: TGTGCCAGCAGCGTAGACGGGACTTTGAACACCGGGGAGCTGTTTTTT
v_gene: TRBV20-1; abundance: many; d_gene: -; j_gene: TRBJ2-7; CDR3aa: CSANDPPQEQYF; CDR3nt: TGCAGTGCTAACGATCCCCCCCAGGAGCAGTACTTC
v_gene: TRBV28; abundance: many; d_gene: -; j_gene: TRBJ2-1; CDR3aa: CASSNTGLTLGEQFF; CDR3nt: TGTGCCAGCAGTAACACAGGGCTAACTCTCGGGGAGCAGTTCTTC
v_gene: TRBV19; abundance: many; d_gene: TRBD2; j_gene: TRBJ2-7; CDR3aa: CASSIAGLATYEQYF; CDR3nt: TGTGCCAGTAGTATAGCAGGACTAGCTACGTACGAGCAGTACTTC
v_gene: TRBV11-2; abundance: many; d_gene: TRBD1; j_gene: TRBJ1-3; CDR3aa: CASSFSFLLDRDGNTIYF; CDR3nt: TGTGCCAGCAGCTTCTCCTTTCTCCTGGACAGGGATGGAAACACCATATATTTT
v_gene: TRBV4-3; abundance: many; d_gene: -; j_gene: TRBJ1-1; CDR3aa: CASSQDLNTEAFF; CDR3nt: TGTGCCAGCAGCCAAGACCTGAACACTGAAGCTTTCTTT
v_gene: TRBV6-1; abundance: many; d_gene: -; j_gene: TRBJ2-7; CDR3aa: CASSGVENRRRISYEQYF; CDR3nt: TGTGCCAGCAGTGGAGTTGAAAACCGACGACGGATCTCCTACGAGCAGTACTTC
v_gene: TRBV4-3; abundance: many; d_gene: -; j_gene: TRBJ2-7; CDR3aa: CASSQEEGGSYEQYF; CDR3nt: TGCGCCAGCAGCCAAGAGGAGGGGGGCTCCTACGAGCAGTACTTC
v_gene: TRBV11-2; abundance: many; d_gene: -; j_gene: TRBJ2-1; CDR3aa: CASSLQGYNEQFF; CDR3nt: TGTGCCAGCAGCTTACAGGGGTACAATGAGCAGTTCTTC